This T cell receptor (beta chain) was identified in a study of shared clonotypes between healthy human individuals. TCRdb's copy holds only in-frame clones and misses some; the assay was immunoSEQ multiplex PCR. The sample shows 2 million to 2.5 million clones, approximately 95% of them seen only once. The V and J ends lost 0 bases and 10 bases respectively, with 10 bases between them. CDR3 length: 13 amino acids. Germline V gene sequence: CDR1 SGHAT, CDR2 FQNNGV. This TCR came from a man younger than 35 in good health. The V call is TRBV11-2, the J call TRBJ2-1; D uncertain. Sequenced: naive CD4+ T cells sorted from blood. Subset in this sample: CD45RA+ positively selected. CDR3 region: CASSLDYNREQFF. The CDR3 DNA follows: TGTGCCAGCAGCTTAGATTACAACAGAGAGCAGTTCTTC.